This note documents a single T cell receptor (beta chain) sequence. TCRdb's table, derived via immunoSEQ multiplex PCR, lists solely in-frame clones and lacks some. The sample shows approximately 200,000 clones, roughly 86% of them seen only once. Individuals drawn from 24 US areas were about 18 to 100 years old. This specimen comes from a study of blood T cell repertoires in COVID-19. Across the whole study: Sites across the United States, Italy and Spain contributed samples from acute and convalescent COVID-19.

There are 16 residues in the CDR3. Germline V gene sequence: CDR1 GTSNPN, CDR2 SVGIG (reference sequence). V lost 0 bases and J lost 3; bases outside the gene matches: 6. This TCR came from a woman under 40 who had recovered from COVID-19. Sequencing input: PBMCs or T cells enriched from blood (not recorded which). This chain uses TRBV30 with TRBJ2-1; 9 bases map to TRBD2. CDR3 nucleotide sequence: TGTGCCTGGAGTGTAGGGGGCGGGAGGGGCTACAATGAGCAGTTCTTC. It translates to CAWSVGGGRGYNEQFF.